Sequencing of this TCR beta chain was carried out in a study of T cell repertoires in cytomegalovirus infection (dated by TCRdb to about 2019). A note on the overall study: Recently identified HLA-C-restricted CMV epitopes, whose presentation resists viral immunomodulation, were targeted by peptide stimulations together with well-studied HLA-B-restricted epitopes. The HLA type of each donor mattered for the analysis, because public TCR beta signatures pointed to carriage of CMV infection along with the matching HLA type.

This clonotype was counted between two and nine times. No cognate antigen has been identified for it. Per-nucleotide qualities are absent, and no much larger clonotype sits a single base away. TCRdb shows the sequencer as Illumina HiSeq 1500. TCRdb trimmed the raw reads at Q25, called clones with MiXCR and kept productive beta chains. Identical CDR3 protein sequences are pooled into one entry, listed with their most common genes and DNA. The sample table records some 320,000 distinct CDR3 sequences; 25% to 35% of these occur just once. 20% of the sample is taken by the ten largest. Trimmed from V: 3 bases; trimmed from J: 2 bases; junction bases lacking a gene match: 6. CDR1 and CDR2 were assigned from the germline V gene (reference sequence) as GTSNPN and SVGIG. Its CDR3 holds 14 amino acids, cysteine through phenylalanine. The CDR3 DNA has 42 bases and is translated from base 1. What the research found in general, with its limitations: Cumulative frequency of public TCR beta family members discriminated carriers of CMV infection plus the relevant HLA type in this cohort and an independent approximately 340-donor cohort. The ex vivo response was dominated by HLA-C-restricted CMV-specific TCR beta clonotypes, and the single most frequent clonotype in two of eight donors was supplied by these HLA-C-restricted clonotypes.

The sample's treatment or condition, from its label and the paper: in vitro stimulation with specific CMV peptide epitopes to enrich CMV-specific T cells. The rearrangement combines TRBV30 with TRBJ1-1, and 7 junction bases match TRBD1. The sequenced sample was cultured PBMCs, obtained from culture after CMV antigen stimulation. This receptor was identified in a human donor in good health (CMV status not recorded). Some clones in this sample may be carry-over from other donors' samples. Read as DNA, the sequence is TGTGCCTGGAGAGCCGGGACAGTCAACACTGAAGCTTTCTTT. The resulting protein is CAWRAGTVNTEAFF. This CDR3, with the reference TRBV30 and TRBJ1-1 proteins standing in past its ends, gives the full variable domain SQTIHQWPATLVQPVGSPLSLECTVEGTSNPNLYWYRQAAGRGLQLLFYSVGIGQISSEVPQNLSASRPQDRQFILSSKKLLLSDSGFYLCAWRAGTVNTEAFFGQGTRLTVV.